This TCR beta chain originates from a study of cytomegalovirus exposure and HLA in healthy donors. In the case of this clone: What it binds is not known.

CDR1 and CDR2 (germline): SGDLS, YYNGEE. The CDR3 has 13 amino acids. The V gene lost 4 bases and the J gene lost 3 bases, with 8 bases spanning the gap. Method: immunoSEQ multiplex PCR; TCRdb's copy keeps in-frame clones and lacks some. The sample consists of some 56,000 clones, around nine tenths of them appearing once. Study-wide results and limits: Researchers catalogued about 150 TCR beta chains as cytomegalovirus-associated.

This clonotype originated in a man between 18 and 29 years old in good health and CMV-seronegative. The rearrangement uses TRBV9 and TRBJ2-1, with D possibly being TRBD2 (6 bases). Sequencing was done on a sample of PBMCs. CDR3 in amino acids: CASSPGDYNEQFF. In DNA form, the CDR3 reads TGTGCCAGCAGCCCGGGGGACTACAATGAGCAGTTCTTC.